This T cell receptor beta chain was obtained from a study of T cells after yellow fever vaccination. CDR1 is SGHRS and CDR2 is YFSETQ in the germline V gene. Germline trimming cut 3 bases from V and 3 bases from J; bases unmatched to any gene: 8. The CDR3 has 15 amino acids. Production of TCR cDNA was by 5'RACE template switching, which also added a universal primer site and UMIs. One entry per CDR3 protein, called by TCRdb with MiXCR from the 5' RACE reads. Among a few hundred thousand distinct CDR3 sequences listed, about 4% were seen once. The receptor's source is a man younger than 35 who received the YFV17D yellow fever vaccine. The chain links TRBV5-1 to TRBJ2-5; TRBD2 agrees at 7 bases. Specimen: PBMCs, collected 5 days after the yellow fever booster vaccination. The CDR3 DNA reads TGCGCCAGCAGCTGGGTTTCGGCGGGGGAAGAGACCCAGTACTTC. This gives the protein CASSWVSAGEETQYF.